Following are 24 T cell receptor beta chains from one sample sequenced in a study of blood T cell repertoires in COVID-19. The assay was immunoSEQ multiplex PCR, and TCRdb's table has in-frame clones only and misses some. The sample contains some 120,000 clones, about 86% of which appear only once. Material: peripheral blood. Every receptor here comes from a woman aged 45-60 years who had recovered from COVID-19.

Notes on this clone: Compared with germline, one end of the junction differs, possibly owing to a read error. The chain recombines TRBV5-1 with TRBJ1-5; the D is unclear. Germline V gene data show CDR1 as SGHRS and CDR2 as YFSETQ. This CDR3 spans 13 amino acids. CDR3 DNA: TGCGCCAGCAGCCGATTTAGCGATCAGCCCCAGCATTTT. It is translated as CASSRFSDQPQHF.

J is TRBJ1-5 and V is TRBV2; the D gene is possibly TRBD1 (6 bases). Germline CDR1 is SNHLY and CDR2 is FYNNEI. Trimming took 2 bases from V and 3 from J, leaving 14 bases between them. The CDR3 is 16 amino acids. In nucleotides, the CDR3 is TGTGCCAGCAGTGAAATCCTCGGACAGACCAATCAGCCCCAGCATTTT. Translating it yields CASSEILGQTNQPQHF.

The rearrangement joins TRBV5-5 to TRBJ1-2, with D maybe TRBD1 (5 bases). Germline assignment: CDR1 SGHKS and CDR2 YYEKEE (reference sequence). This CDR3 spans 16 amino acids. Trimming removed 1 base at V and 3 bases at J, with 16 bases between. In DNA, the CDR3 is TGTGCCAGCAGCTTGAGGGGCGGGAAGGCCGACTATGGCTACACCTTC. Translated, it gives CASSLRGGKADYGYTF.

The rearrangement links TRBV28 to TRBJ1-1; 10 bases line up with TRBD1. The junction had 3 bases not matched to a gene; V was cut back by 2 bases and J by 0 bases. The CDR3 runs 16 residues. CDR1 is MDHEN, CDR2 SYDVKM, per germline. CDR3 DNA: TGTGCCAGCAGTTTACGGACAGGGGGATTGAACACTGAAGCTTTCTTT. It translates to CASSLRTGGLNTEAFF.

This chain joins TRBV11-2 and TRBJ2-3, with TRBD2 matching over 12 bases. CDR1 is SGHAT, CDR2 FQNNGV, per germline. J gave up 2 bases and V 4 bases, and 4 bases lay outside the gene matches. This CDR3 region has 16 residues. The CDR3 loop is CASSSGLAGFTDTQYF. The CDR3 nucleotides read TGTGCCAGCAGCTCCGGACTAGCGGGGTTCACAGATACGCAGTATTTT.

V usage is TRBV5-1 and J usage is TRBJ2-3; 10 bases line up with TRBD2. Germline trimming cut 1 base from V and 2 bases from J; bases unmatched to any gene: 10. The CDR3 extends over 18 amino acids. In germline, CDR1 is SGHRS, CDR2 YFSETQ. The CDR3 loop reads CASSLYPSGGRNTDTQYF. The CDR3 DNA is TGCGCCAGCAGCTTGTATCCTAGCGGGGGCCGCAACACAGATACGCAGTATTTT.

Only a few counts were recorded for this clone. The gene calls are TRBV20-1 and TRBJ1-1; 7 positions agree with TRBD1. This CDR3 region has 11 residues. Germline loops: CDR1 DFQATT, CDR2 SNEGSKA (reference sequence). The V gene end was trimmed by 5 bases and the J gene end by 9 bases; junction bases not matched to a gene: 6. In DNA, the CDR3 is TGCAGTGCTTCAAGACAGGGTCAAGCTTTCTTT. Amino acids: CSASRQGQAFF.

This rearrangement joins TRBV6-6 to TRBJ2-3; 8 bases map to TRBD1. Trimming removed 6 bases from V and 2 bases from J; junction bases left unmatched: 10. Looked up from germline, CDR1 is MNHNY and CDR2 is SVGAGI (reference sequence). This CDR3 contains 16 residues. The DNA for the CDR3 is TGTGCCAGCAGCCCCGGCCGGACAGGGCTCACAGATACGCAGTATTTT. It encodes CASSPGRTGLTDTQYF.

The chain links TRBV14 to TRBJ2-1, with 10 nucleotides matching TRBD2. The V and J ends lost 0 bases and 16 bases, in that order; junction bases with no gene match: 6. Germline loops: CDR1 SGHDN, CDR2 FVKESK. The CDR3 sequence is 13 residues long. The CDR3 DNA is TGTGCCAGCAGCCAAGATAGGAGCGGGGGGGGTTTCTTC. Its protein is CASSQDRSGGGFF.

V and J are TRBV7-3 and TRBJ1-1, with 9 bases identical to TRBD1. Germline CDR1 and CDR2: SGHTA and FQGTGA. Trimming took 3 bases from V and 4 from J; bases not matched to a gene: 12. This CDR3 has 17 amino acids. The CDR3, as DNA: TGTGCCAGCAGCTTCCCTCCTAACAGGGGGCGCGGCACTGAAGCTTTCTTT. Protein sequence: CASSFPPNRGRGTEAFF.

This sequence joins TRBV5-6 and TRBJ1-4; D is uncertain. Trimming shortened V by 5 bases and J by 5 bases, and 13 bases separated the two germline ends. Per germline, CDR1 SGHDT and CDR2 YYEEEE. The CDR3 spans 14 residues. The CDR3 reads CASRAWAINEKLFF. The CDR3 DNA is TGTGCCAGCAGGGCCTGGGCGATAAATGAAAAACTGTTTTTT.

CDR3 in amino acids: CASSLLLSNTEAFF. CDR3 sequence (DNA): TGTGCCAGCAGCTTGCTTCTCTCGAACACTGAAGCTTTCTTT. V and J are TRBV5-4 and TRBJ1-1, with D hard to call. Trimming took 1 base from V and 1 from J, leaving 8 bases between them. The CDR3 is 14 amino acids. The V gene's germline CDR1 is SGHNT and CDR2 YYREEE (reference sequence).

This rearrangement joins TRBV6-5 to TRBJ1-2; D remains unclear. The CDR3 totals 13 residues. Germline CDR1 is MNHEY and CDR2 is SVGAGI. Trimming stripped 2 bases from V and 8 bases from J, with 12 bases between. The CDR3 sequence is CASSYRADSGYTF. DNA of the CDR3: TGTGCCAGCAGTTACCGAGCGGATTCAGGCTACACCTTC.

Note on this clone: This CDR3 is also generated by other DNA sequences in the sample. The V gene is TRBV7-9, the J gene TRBJ2-1; TRBD2 aligns across 8 bases. Unmatched junction bases numbered 3, after V lost 5 bases and J lost 0 bases. Germline V gene lookup returns CDR1 SEHNR and CDR2 FQNEAQ (reference sequence). The length of the CDR3 is 15 residues. CDR3 nucleotide sequence: TGTGCCAGCAGCCGCGGGGGGAGCTCCTACAATGAGCAGTTCTTC. Translated: CASSRGGSSYNEQFF.

V and J are TRBV2 and TRBJ1-5; TRBD1 matches at 8 bases. Germline-derived CDR1 and CDR2 are SNHLY and FYNNEI. With 7 bases clipped from V and 2 bases from J, the junction kept 7 bases outside the gene matches. There are 15 residues in the CDR3. The CDR3 bases are TGTGCCAGCAATAGGGGGGGACAGGGCAATCAGCCCCAGCATTTT. Translated: CASNRGGQGNQPQHF.

The table lists this clone with a count of one. The chain recombines TRBV19 with TRBJ1-2; 11 bases fit TRBD1. The CDR3 length is 16 residues. Germline V gene sequence: CDR1 LNHDA, CDR2 SQIVND (reference sequence). V lost 8 bases to trimming and J lost 3 bases; unmatched junction nucleotides: 11. DNA of the CDR3: TGTGCCAGTCTAAAACGAACGGGACAGGGGGACTATGGCTACACCTTC. It is translated as CASLKRTGQGDYGYTF.

This chain connects TRBV13 to TRBJ2-1; D not resolved. This CDR3 has 14 residues. Trimming shortened V by 5 bases and J by 5 bases, and 13 bases separated the two germline ends. The germline CDR1 and CDR2 sequences are PRHDT and FYEKMQ (reference sequence). The CDR3 loop is CASSPRGYNNEQFF. The CDR3 coding sequence is TGTGCCAGCAGCCCGCGAGGTTACAACAATGAGCAGTTCTTC.

This chain connects TRBV28 to TRBJ2-7; 9 positions match TRBD1. The V and J ends lost 6 bases and 3 bases, in that order; junction bases with no gene match: 3. The germline gives CDR1 MDHEN, CDR2 SYDVKM. The CDR3 spans 13 residues. CDR3 amino acids: CASRTGGIYEQYF. The CDR3 nucleotides read TGTGCCAGCAGGACAGGGGGTATCTACGAGCAGTACTTC.

J is TRBJ2-2 and V is TRBV19, with TRBD1 identical over 11 bases. V shed 6 bases and J 7 bases; nucleotides not matched to a gene: 4. The CDR3 loop spans 14 amino acids. CDR1 is LNHDA and CDR2 is SQIVND in the germline V gene (reference sequence). CDR3 sequence reads: CASRDRGLIGELFF. CDR3 nucleotide sequence: TGTGCCAGTAGGGACAGGGGGCTAATCGGGGAGCTGTTTTTT.

V gene TRBV11-3 combines with J gene TRBJ2-1, with TRBD2 matching over 8 bases. V was clipped by 8 bases and J by 7 bases; unmatched bases: 10. Germline V gene lookup returns CDR1 SGHNT and CDR2 YENEEA. The CDR3 covers 14 residues. CDR3 bases: TGTGCCAGCGGTAGAGGGACTAGTTCAAATGAGCAGTTCTTC. Protein product: CASGRGTSSNEQFF.

The V and J genes are TRBV5-6 and TRBJ2-5, with D hard to call. CDR3 size: 11 residues. The germline V gene encodes CDR1 SGHDT and CDR2 YYEEEE. V was clipped by 2 bases and J by 4 bases, with 3 bases between them. The CDR3 is CASSFRETQYF. The DNA of the CDR3 is TGTGCCAGCAGCTTCAGAGAGACCCAGTACTTC.

The chain links TRBV6-6 to TRBJ2-1; TRBD2 matches 10 bases. Germline-derived CDR1 and CDR2 are MNHNY and SVGAGI (reference sequence). CDR3 length equals 13 residues. The V segment lost 6 bases and the J segment 7 bases; nucleotides outside the gene matches: 3. This CDR3 is CASRTSGENEQFF. As DNA, the CDR3 is TGTGCCAGCAGAACTAGCGGGGAAAATGAGCAGTTCTTC.

The chain's CDR3 is CASSQGPNYEQYF. The CDR3 coding sequence is TGTGCCAGCAGCCAGGGGCCAAACTACGAGCAGTACTTC. The rearrangement joins TRBV3-1 (or the pseudogene TRBV3-2) to TRBJ2-7; TRBD1 is a possible D gene (5 bases). The CDR3 consists of 13 residues. The germline CDR1 and CDR2 sequences are LGHDT and YNNKEL (reference sequence). With 3 bases removed from V and 3 bases from J, the gap between germline ends came to 9 bases.

The gene calls are TRBV9 and TRBJ2-3; the match to TRBD2 covers 9 bases. The CDR3 contains 15 residues. V shed 2 bases and J 2 bases; nucleotides not matched to a gene: 3. Germline V CDR1 and CDR2: SGDLS, YYNGEE. The CDR3 is CASSVSSGDTDTQYF. As DNA, the CDR3 is TGTGCCAGCAGCGTGTCTAGCGGGGACACAGATACGCAGTATTTT. The full variable domain, in which reference TRBV9 and TRBJ2-3 provide the parts outside the CDR3, is DSGVTQTPKHLITATGQRVTLRCSPRSGDLSVYWYQQSLDQGLQFLIQYYNGEERAKGNILERFSAQQFPDLHSELNLSSLELGDSALYFCASSVSSGDTDTQYFGPGTRLTVL.